Sequencing of this TCR beta chain was carried out in a study of T cell clusters in autoimmune cytopenias. As for the study in general: A median of roughly 53,000 TRB reads per sample yielded a median approximately 2,200 distinct clonotypes.

As for this clonotype: Its antigen is as yet unknown.

Study-wide findings and caveats: The T cell clusters came from computational analysis alone and lack functional validation. Comparing secondary cytopenia with chronic lymphocytic leukemia showed no cluster-lack signature, apparently masked by lymphoma repertoire.

TRB amplification used roughly 250 ng of peripheral blood genomic DNA. CDR1 SGHNT and CDR2 YYREEE come from the germline V gene (reference sequence). The CDR3 runs to 15 residues. One tube held mixed TRB-A and TRB-B primer pools for touch-down PCR. Following a re-call of the multiplex PCR reads, TCRdb has one entry per CDR3 protein and lacks DNA. The sample holds roughly 3,300 distinct CDR3 sequences. V is TRBV5-4 and J is TRBJ2-3; TCRdb lists TRBD1, though no DNA is available to test this call. The sequence came from a human donor with an autoimmune cytopenia, with autoimmune hepatitis or in good health (not recorded which). The sample taken for sequencing was peripheral blood. The CDR3 region is CASSSQTGAEDTQYF.